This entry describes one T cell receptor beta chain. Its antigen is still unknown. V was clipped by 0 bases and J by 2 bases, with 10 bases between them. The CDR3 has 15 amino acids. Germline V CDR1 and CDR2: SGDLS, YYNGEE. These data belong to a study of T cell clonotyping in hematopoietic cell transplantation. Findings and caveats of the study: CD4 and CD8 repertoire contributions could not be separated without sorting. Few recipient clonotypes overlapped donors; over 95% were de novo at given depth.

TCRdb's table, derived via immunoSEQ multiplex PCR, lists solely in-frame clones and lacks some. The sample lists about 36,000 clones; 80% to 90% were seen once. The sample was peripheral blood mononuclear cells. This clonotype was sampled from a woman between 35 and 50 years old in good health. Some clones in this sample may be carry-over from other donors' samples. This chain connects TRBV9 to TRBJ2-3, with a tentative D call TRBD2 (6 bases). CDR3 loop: CASSVGLELTDTQYF. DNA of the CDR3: TGTGCCAGCAGCGTAGGACTAGAACTCACAGATACGCAGTATTTT.